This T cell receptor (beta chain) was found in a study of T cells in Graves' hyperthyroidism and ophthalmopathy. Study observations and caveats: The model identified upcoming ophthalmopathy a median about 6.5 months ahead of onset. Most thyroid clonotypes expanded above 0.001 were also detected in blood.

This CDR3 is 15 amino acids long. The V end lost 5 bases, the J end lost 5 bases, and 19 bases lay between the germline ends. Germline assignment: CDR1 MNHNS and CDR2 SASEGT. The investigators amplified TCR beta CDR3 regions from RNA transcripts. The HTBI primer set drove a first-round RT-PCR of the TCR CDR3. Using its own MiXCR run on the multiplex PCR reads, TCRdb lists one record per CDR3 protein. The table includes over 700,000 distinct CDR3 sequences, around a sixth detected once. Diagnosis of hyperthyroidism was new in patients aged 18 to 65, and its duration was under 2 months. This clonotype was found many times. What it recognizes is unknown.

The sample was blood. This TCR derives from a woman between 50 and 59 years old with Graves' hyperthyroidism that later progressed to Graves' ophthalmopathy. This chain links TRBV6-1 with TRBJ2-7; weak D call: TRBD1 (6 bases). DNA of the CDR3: TGTGCCAGCAGTTGGGCCCCCAAAACAGGGAACGAGCAGTACTTC. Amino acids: CASSWAPKTGNEQYF.